This TCR beta chain was obtained from a study of blood T cells in healthy people across ages. Turning to the study itself: With template switching, about one barcoded beta molecule was captured per two T cells. Study conclusions and caveats: Measured against age, TCR beta diversity per million T cells decreased in a roughly linear manner.

This clonotype was counted only a few times. Its specificity is unknown. V was trimmed by 7 bases and J by 4 bases, leaving 10 bases between them. The CDR3 is 12 amino acids. Germline CDR1 is LGHNA and CDR2 is YNFKEQ. A second PCR, run for about 6 to 11 cycles, used a sample-barcoded 5' primer plus a J-beta primer mix. MiXCR, run by TCRdb on the 5' RACE reads, gives a single entry per CDR3 protein. The sample includes 650,000 to 700,000 distinct CDR3 sequences, approximately 52% of them seen just once. Peripheral blood, 9.5 to 10 milliliters per donor, was collected. The sequencing input was blood. This chain connects TRBV4-2 to TRBJ1-2; D is unclear. The origin of this receptor is a woman aged 80 or over in good health. DNA for the CDR3: TGTGCCAGCACTGGGTTAAGCTATGGCTACACCTTC. Its translation is CASTGLSYGYTF.